The entry below describes one TCR beta chain. These data originate in a study of blood T cell repertoires in COVID-19. In the study overall: Samples of COVID-19 (acute and convalescent) were obtained from the United States, Italy and Spain.

Authors' methods: Reference gene primer amplification gave estimated nucleated cell counts. Sequencing used immunoSEQ multiplex PCR; TCRdb keeps in-frame clones, though not all of them. V and J calls and clone size are copied from that table; D and trimming were computed from the DNA. The sample records 210,000 or so clones, around 91% being singletons. Germline V gene data show CDR1 as MNHEY and CDR2 as SVGAGI. The CDR3 contains 15 residues. V lost 2 bases to trimming and J lost 2 bases, with 12 bases between them. The material sequenced was peripheral blood. This clonotype was obtained from a woman aged 40 to 50 with acute or convalescent COVID-19. This chain connects TRBV6-5 to TRBJ1-1, with D tentatively TRBD1 (6 bases). The CDR3 DNA reads TGTGCCAGCAGTTACGGTACAGGGATTAACACTGAAGCTTTCTTT. This codes for CASSYGTGINTEAFF.